The T cell receptor (beta chain) under discussion was sequenced for a study of type 1 regulatory T cells. Overall study context: An in vitro protocol generated T-allo10, a Tr1-enriched, alloantigen-specific CD4 T cell product.

With regard to this clonotype: No antigen is known for it.

The CDR3 covers 15 residues. J gave up 4 bases and V 6 bases, and 9 bases lay outside the gene matches. The germline V gene encodes CDR1 DFQATT and CDR2 SNEGSKA (reference sequence). TCRdb re-called the reads through MiXCR, storing one row per CDR3 protein. The sample lists around 69,000 distinct CDR3 sequences, about three fifths seen once, with 6% to 9% in the top ten. T-allo10 cells from the graft donor were described as anergic, host-alloantigen-specific, and alloantigen-specific suppressors. The sample taken for sequencing was cultured T cells, either the whole culture or a sorted T cell fraction (not recorded which). The subset was: Tr1-enriched cell product generated in vitro against host alloantigens. This sequence was found in a human donor in good health. The chain combines TRBV20-1 with TRBJ1-5, with 10 positions matching TRBD1. CDR3 region: CSAGQGMGGNQPQHF. The CDR3 DNA reads TGCAGTGCGGGACAGGGGATGGGCGGGAATCAGCCCCAGCATTTT.